This is a list of T cell receptor beta chains from one sample in a study of blood T cell repertoires in COVID-19. Clones were read by immunoSEQ multiplex PCR, and TCRdb kept only the in-frame ones, dropping some. Seen here are tens of thousands of clones, 85% to 90% observed once, and the top ten hold 4.5% to 5.5%. Input material: peripheral blood. Receptors were obtained from a woman aged 80 or over with active COVID-19. The CDR3 runs from the conserved cysteine through the conserved F or W. Each record gives: D gene, J gene, V gene, clone size, CDR3 DNA, CDR3 protein. D genes are given only for firm matches. A clone size is listed for some rows: how often the clone was seen (once, few, many), or a class if it is expanded.

d_gene: TRBD1
j_gene: TRBJ2-5
v_gene: TRBV7-7
abundance: .
CDR3nt: TGTGCCAGCAGCTCCCAACCCGGGACAGGAGAGACCCAGTACTTC
CDR3aa: CASSSQPGTGETQYF

d_gene: TRBD2
j_gene: TRBJ2-3
v_gene: TRBV7-3
abundance: .
CDR3nt: TGTGCCAGCAGCTTATCGCGGGGGGATACGCAGTATTTT
CDR3aa: CASSLSRGDTQYF

d_gene: TRBD1
j_gene: TRBJ2-6
v_gene: TRBV7-8
abundance: .
CDR3nt: TGTGCCAGCAGGACAGGGACTGGGGCCAACGTCCTGACTTTC
CDR3aa: CASRTGTGANVLTF

d_gene: .
j_gene: TRBJ1-5
v_gene: TRBV18
abundance: .
CDR3nt: TGTGCCAGCTCACGACAGTCGGGTAGGCAGCCCCAGCATTTT
CDR3aa: CASSRQSGRQPQHF

d_gene: TRBD2
j_gene: TRBJ2-3
v_gene: TRBV25-1
abundance: .
CDR3nt: TGTGCCAGCAGTTTAACGGAGGTCAGCGGGGGCACAGATACGCAGTATTTT
CDR3aa: CASSLTEVSGGTDTQYF

d_gene: .
j_gene: TRBJ2-7
v_gene: TRBV12-3/TRBV12-4
abundance: .
CDR3nt: TGTGCCAGCAGTCCCAACTACGAGCAGTACTTC
CDR3aa: CASSPNYEQYF

d_gene: .
j_gene: TRBJ1-5
v_gene: TRBV10-1
abundance: few
CDR3nt: TGCGCCAGTCCGTGGACAGAAGGTCAGCCCCAGCATTTT
CDR3aa: CASPWTEGQPQHF

d_gene: TRBD2
j_gene: TRBJ2-1
v_gene: TRBV29-1
abundance: .
CDR3nt: TGCAGCGTTGAAGATCTCGAGCGGGAGGGTAAAAATGAGCAGTTCTTC
CDR3aa: CSVEDLEREGKNEQFF

d_gene: TRBD1
j_gene: TRBJ1-6
v_gene: TRBV5-4
abundance: .
CDR3nt: TGTGCCAGCAGCTTAGACAGGGATAATTCACCCCTCCACTTT
CDR3aa: CASSLDRDNSPLHF

d_gene: .
j_gene: TRBJ2-3
v_gene: TRBV3-1/TRBV3-2
abundance: .
CDR3nt: TGTGCCAGCAGCCAAGCGGGCACAGATACGCAGTATTTT
CDR3aa: CASSQAGTDTQYF

d_gene: TRBD2
j_gene: TRBJ2-2
v_gene: TRBV15
abundance: .
CDR3nt: TGTGCCACCAGCAGGCTAGCGGGAGGGGTCACCGGGGAGCTGTTTTTT
CDR3aa: CATSRLAGGVTGELFF

d_gene: TRBD2
j_gene: TRBJ2-3
v_gene: TRBV3-1/TRBV3-2
abundance: .
CDR3nt: TGTGCCAGCTGGCTAGCGGGCACAGATATGACGCAGTATTTT
CDR3aa: CASWLAGTDMTQYF

d_gene: .
j_gene: TRBJ2-5
v_gene: TRBV5-4
abundance: .
CDR3nt: TGTGCCAGCAGCCACGACAGAGAGTTGCAAGAGACCCAGTACTTC
CDR3aa: CASSHDRELQETQYF

d_gene: TRBD2
j_gene: TRBJ2-5
v_gene: TRBV5-1
abundance: .
CDR3nt: TGCGCCAGCAGGCGGGAGGGAGGGTACCAAGAGACCCAGTACTTC
CDR3aa: CASRREGGYQETQYF

d_gene: .
j_gene: TRBJ1-4
v_gene: TRBV6-5
abundance: .
CDR3nt: TGTGCCAGCTCCGGCGGATCAACTAATGAAAAACTGTTTTTT
CDR3aa: CASSGGSTNEKLFF

d_gene: .
j_gene: TRBJ2-5
v_gene: TRBV28
abundance: .
CDR3nt: TGTGCCAGCAAATTCTCGGGAGCGGGGACCCAGTACTTC
CDR3aa: CASKFSGAGTQYF

d_gene: TRBD1
j_gene: TRBJ2-7
v_gene: TRBV18
abundance: .
CDR3nt: TGTGCCAGCTCAAGGACAGGGACCCACGAGCAGTACTTC
CDR3aa: CASSRTGTHEQYF

d_gene: TRBD1
j_gene: TRBJ1-4
v_gene: TRBV7-2
abundance: .
CDR3nt: TGTGCCAGCAGCTTAAGGACAGGGGGCACTAATGAAAAACTGTTTTTT
CDR3aa: CASSLRTGGTNEKLFF

d_gene: .
j_gene: TRBJ2-1
v_gene: TRBV28
abundance: once
CDR3nt: TGTGCCAGCAGTTTCGGGAAAAACTACTTCAATGAGCAGTTCTTC
CDR3aa: CASSFGKNYFNEQFF

d_gene: .
j_gene: TRBJ2-2
v_gene: TRBV7-9
abundance: once
CDR3nt: TGTGCCAGCAGCTTAACCGGAGCGAACACCGGGGAGCTGTTTTTT
CDR3aa: CASSLTGANTGELFF

d_gene: TRBD1
j_gene: TRBJ2-1
v_gene: TRBV4-1
abundance: .
CDR3nt: TGCGCCAGCAGCCAAGACAGGGGGCGGTACAATGAGCAGTTCTTC
CDR3aa: CASSQDRGRYNEQFF

d_gene: .
j_gene: TRBJ1-6
v_gene: TRBV27
abundance: few
CDR3nt: TGTGCCAGCAGCAGCCGGGGGAATTCACCCCTCCACTTT
CDR3aa: CASSSRGNSPLHF

d_gene: .
j_gene: TRBJ1-4
v_gene: TRBV11-2
abundance: .
CDR3nt: TGTGCCAGCAGCTTTCAGGGGTGGGAAAAACTGTTTTTT
CDR3aa: CASSFQGWEKLFF

d_gene: TRBD2
j_gene: TRBJ2-3
v_gene: TRBV11-3
abundance: .
CDR3nt: TGTGCCAGCAGCCTCGGGACTAGTGGCGGGGTAGATACGCAGTATTTT
CDR3aa: CASSLGTSGGVDTQYF